Below are 2 T cell receptor beta chains sequenced from a single sample in a study of cytomegalovirus exposure and HLA in healthy donors. Amplification used 60 Vbeta primers and 13 Jbeta primers. The repertoire was sequenced with immunoSEQ multiplex PCR; TCRdb's copy has only in-frame clones and lacks some. Of some 85,000 clones listed, over 60% are singletons. Source material: PBMCs. These receptors originate from a woman aged 35 to 49 in good health and CMV-seropositive.

The V and J genes are TRBV5-1 and TRBJ2-1; TRBD1 aligns across 7 bases. The CDR3 has 15 residues. Trimming at V came to 1 base and at J to 8 bases, leaving 9 bases not matched to a gene. Germline V gene lookup returns CDR1 SGHRS and CDR2 YFSETQ. The CDR3 region is CASSLQGGDGDEQFF. The DNA of the CDR3 is TGCGCCAGCAGCTTGCAAGGGGGCGATGGAGATGAGCAGTTCTTC.

The J gene is TRBJ1-2, the V gene TRBV29-1; D perhaps matches TRBD1 (6 bases). The CDR3 has 13 residues. Germline values: CDR1 SQVTM, CDR2 ANQGSEA. Trimming shortened V by 7 bases and J by 2 bases, and 14 bases separated the two germline ends. CDR3 nucleotide sequence: TGCAGCGCCAGCTCTGGACAGAACTATGGCTACACCTTC. Protein: CSASSGQNYGYTF.